This TCR beta chain was documented in a study of blood T cell repertoires in COVID-19. Overall study context: Acute and convalescent COVID-19 specimens originated in the United States, Italy and Spain. Sources were T cells, B-cell-depleted T cells, or PBMCs; the material itself was cDNA or gDNA.

CDR3 length: 15 residues. V shed 6 bases and J shed 0 bases, with 14 bases lying between them. Germline V gives CDR1 KGHSH, CDR2 LQKENI. In the authors' workflow: The authors estimated nucleated cell counts from reference gene primer amplification. Method: immunoSEQ multiplex PCR; TCRdb's copy keeps in-frame clones and lacks some. The V and J calls and clone size come from that table; D and trimming were worked out from the DNA. The table includes 75,000 to 85,000 clones, 88% detected once. The receptor's source is a human donor in a cohort sampled during active COVID-19. The rearrangement uses TRBV18 and TRBJ1-1; no definite D call. The sample was peripheral blood. CDR3 nucleotide sequence: TGTGCCAGCTCCCCGCGCGGATTCATGAACACTGAAGCTTTCTTT. Its protein is CASSPRGFMNTEAFF.